The rows below give T cell receptor beta chains drawn from one sample of a study of blood T cells in healthy people across ages. TCRdb used MiXCR to reprocess the 5' RACE reads, holding one entry per CDR3 protein. The repertoire holds 790,000 or so distinct CDR3 sequences, with 46% as singletons. Sequenced input: blood. The receptors come from a man older than 75 in good health. Both conserved end residues are part of each CDR3.

j_call,v_call,cdr3_aa
NA,TRBV29-1,CSGDMAGEQYF
NA,TRBV12-3/TRBV12-4,CASSLGSSGSGYNEQYF
NA,TRBV7-3,CASSASGTSGHNEQYF
TRBJ2-3,TRBV28,CASRPPGLAGGRTDTQYF
TRBJ2-7,TRBV5-6,CASSSTGRYEQYF
TRBJ2-3,TRBV20-1,CSASPRLVRGYTDTQYF
TRBJ1-1,TRBV20-1,CSASGHTEAFF
TRBJ2-3,TRBV4-3,CASSQDGDRDTQYF
TRBJ2-5,TRBV5-5,CASSKAGTQHETQYF
TRBJ2-7,TRBV25-1,CASSAGQFPYEQYF
TRBJ2-5,TRBV7-3,CASSLTGATSQETQYF
TRBJ2-5,TRBV4-2,CASSQDQGGETQYF
TRBJ2-3,TRBV20-1,CSAIDIQSSTDTQYF
TRBJ2-3,TRBV30,CAWSVAGTGTDTQYF
TRBJ1-1,TRBV7-8,CASSSNRGNTEAFF
TRBJ2-6,TRBV4-3,CASSQDLSFSGANVLTF
TRBJ2-1,TRBV19,CASRVSGSANEQFF
TRBJ2-7,TRBV2,CASNVLGRGAYEQYF
TRBJ2-1,TRBV20-1,CSALGLAGDGEQFF
TRBJ2-7,TRBV4-3,CASSQEGGKAYEQYF
TRBJ2-7,TRBV5-1,CASSLADSGGRHEQYF
TRBJ2-3,TRBV9,CASSAGLMTSGRPPDTQYF
TRBJ2-1,TRBV6-2/TRBV6-3,CASSYQREGHNEQFF
TRBJ1-2,TRBV29-1,CSVEDGGRGANGYTF
TRBJ2-3,TRBV15,CATSTSGRGTDTQYF
TRBJ2-4,TRBV18,CASSPDTGVAKNIQYF
TRBJ2-1,TRBV20-1,CSARDPSGRLTGSSYNEQFF
TRBJ2-3,TRBV4-3,CASSQAKNTQYF
TRBJ2-2,TRBV21-1,CASGAITGELFF
TRBJ2-1,TRBV11-2,CASSFRGLGNNEQFF
TRBJ2-1,TRBV4-2,CASSRRDSVKVQFF
TRBJ2-1,TRBV5-1,CASSITGVVSYNEQFF
TRBJ1-5,TRBV20-1,CSASGTGGFQPQHF
TRBJ2-5,TRBV27,CASRWSFGETQYF
TRBJ2-3,TRBV5-1,CASRGPLESADTQYF
TRBJ1-1,TRBV15,CATSREGQAGEAFF
TRBJ2-1,TRBV5-1,CASSRWTGNDRQYNEQFF
TRBJ2-3,TRBV7-6,CASSSRLAGGLDTQYF
TRBJ2-7,TRBV4-2,CASSQDGQGRNEQYF
NA,TRBV14,CASSQRGLSETQYF
TRBJ2-7,TRBV28,CASSFERCEQYF
TRBJ2-3,TRBV29-1,CSVGLASADTQYF
TRBJ2-1,TRBV5-1,CASSLSESRLAGGSNEQFF
TRBJ2-7,TRBV27,CASSPATGAVYEQYF